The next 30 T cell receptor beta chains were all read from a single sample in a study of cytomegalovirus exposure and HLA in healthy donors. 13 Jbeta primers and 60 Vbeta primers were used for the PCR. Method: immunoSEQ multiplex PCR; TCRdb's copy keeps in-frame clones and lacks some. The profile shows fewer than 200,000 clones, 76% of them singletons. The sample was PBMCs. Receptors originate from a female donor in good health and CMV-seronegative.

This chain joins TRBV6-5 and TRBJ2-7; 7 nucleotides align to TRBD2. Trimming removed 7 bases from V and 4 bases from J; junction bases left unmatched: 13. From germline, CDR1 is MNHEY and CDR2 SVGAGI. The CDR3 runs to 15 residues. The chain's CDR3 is CASIGGGSEGYEQYF. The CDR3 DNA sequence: TGTGCCAGCATTGGGGGGGGTAGCGAGGGGTACGAGCAGTACTTC.

The CDR3 bases are TGTGCCAGTTCCAAAGGGCTAGGGGTCTGGACCTTC. Its translation is CASSKGLGVWTF. V and J are TRBV27 and TRBJ1-2, with D possibly TRBD1 on 5 matching bases. This CDR3 contains 12 residues. Trimming left V 9 bases short and J 14 bases short, with 22 bases between. CDR1 and CDR2 from the germline V gene are MNHEY and SMNVEV (reference sequence).

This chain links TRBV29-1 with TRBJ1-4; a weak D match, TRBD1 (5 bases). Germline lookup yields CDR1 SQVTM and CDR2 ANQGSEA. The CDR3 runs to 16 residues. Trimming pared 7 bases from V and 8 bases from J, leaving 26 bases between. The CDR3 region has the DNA TGCAGCGCCGGTTTTTTTACCGGGGGTCGAAAGGAAAAACTGTTTTTT. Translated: CSAGFFTGGRKEKLFF. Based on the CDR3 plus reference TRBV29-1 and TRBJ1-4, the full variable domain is SAVISQKPSRDICQRGTSLTIQCQVDSQVTMMFWYRQQPGQSLTLIATANQGSEATYESGFVIDKFPISRPNLTFSTLTVSNMSPEDSSIYLCSAGFFTGGRKEKLFFGSGTQLSVL.

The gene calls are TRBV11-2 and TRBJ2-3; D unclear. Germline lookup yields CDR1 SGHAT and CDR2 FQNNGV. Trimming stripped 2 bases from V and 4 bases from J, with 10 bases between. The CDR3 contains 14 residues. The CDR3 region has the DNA TGTGCCAGCAGCTTAATGAGGAGCTCAGATACGCAGTATTTT. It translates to CASSLMRSSDTQYF.

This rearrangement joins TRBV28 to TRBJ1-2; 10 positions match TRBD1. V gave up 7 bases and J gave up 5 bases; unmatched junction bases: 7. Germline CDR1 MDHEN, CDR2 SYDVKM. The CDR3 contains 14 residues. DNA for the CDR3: TGTGCCAGCATCCGACAGGGGGCGATTTATGGCTACACCTTC. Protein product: CASIRQGAIYGYTF.

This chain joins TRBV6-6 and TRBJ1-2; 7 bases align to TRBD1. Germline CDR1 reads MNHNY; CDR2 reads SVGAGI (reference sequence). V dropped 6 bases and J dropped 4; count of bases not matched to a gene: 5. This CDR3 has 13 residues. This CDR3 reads CASSRDSSYGYTF. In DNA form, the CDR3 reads TGTGCCAGCAGCAGGGACAGTAGCTATGGCTACACCTTC.

For the CDR3, the DNA is TGTGCCAGCAGCTCTACAGGCTCCTACGAGCAGTACTTC. Amino acids: CASSSTGSYEQYF. This rearrangement joins TRBV11-3 to TRBJ2-7, with a weak D call TRBD1 (5 bases). Per the germline V gene, CDR1 is SGHNT and CDR2 is YENEEA. The CDR3 has 13 residues. Trimming stripped 4 bases from V and 0 bases from J, with 7 bases between.

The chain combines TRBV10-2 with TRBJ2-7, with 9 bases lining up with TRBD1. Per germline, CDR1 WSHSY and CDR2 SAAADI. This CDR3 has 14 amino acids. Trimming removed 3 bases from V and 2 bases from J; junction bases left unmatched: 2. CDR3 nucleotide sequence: TGCGCCAGCAGTGAAGGGACAGGGCCCTACGAGCAGTACTTC. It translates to CASSEGTGPYEQYF.

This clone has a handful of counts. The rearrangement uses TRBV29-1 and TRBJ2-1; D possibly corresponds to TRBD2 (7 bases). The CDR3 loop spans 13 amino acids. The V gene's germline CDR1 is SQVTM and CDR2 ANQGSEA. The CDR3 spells CSGQGGAIYEQFF. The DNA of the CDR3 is TGCAGTGGCCAAGGGGGGGCAATATATGAGCAGTTCTTC.

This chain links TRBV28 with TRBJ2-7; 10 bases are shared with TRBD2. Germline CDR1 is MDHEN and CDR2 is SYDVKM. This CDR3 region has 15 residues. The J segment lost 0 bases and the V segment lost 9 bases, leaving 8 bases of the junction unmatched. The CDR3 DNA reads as TGTGCCAGTTCGAGCGGGGGGGGCAGCTCCTACGAGCAGTACTTC. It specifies CASSSGGGSSYEQYF.

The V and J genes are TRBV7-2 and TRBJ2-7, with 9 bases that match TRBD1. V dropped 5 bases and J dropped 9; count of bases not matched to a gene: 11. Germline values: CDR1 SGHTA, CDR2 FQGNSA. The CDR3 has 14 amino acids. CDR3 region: CASSPGTGNMMQYF. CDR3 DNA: TGTGCCAGCAGCCCCGGGACAGGGAACATGATGCAGTACTTC.

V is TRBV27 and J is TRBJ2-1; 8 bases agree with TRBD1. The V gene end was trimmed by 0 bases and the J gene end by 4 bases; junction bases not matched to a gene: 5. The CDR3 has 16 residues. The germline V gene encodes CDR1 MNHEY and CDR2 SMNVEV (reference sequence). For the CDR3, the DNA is TGTGCCAGCAGTTTATCCCCCAGGGGGCTTTACAATGAGCAGTTCTTC. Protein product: CASSLSPRGLYNEQFF.

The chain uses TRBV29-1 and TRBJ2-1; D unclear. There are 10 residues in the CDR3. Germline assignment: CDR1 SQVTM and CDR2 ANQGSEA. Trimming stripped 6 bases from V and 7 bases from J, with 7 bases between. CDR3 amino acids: CSVVENEQFF. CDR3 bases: TGCAGCGTCGTGGAGAATGAGCAGTTCTTC.

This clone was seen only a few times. This CDR3 is CSVANFGGEGTQYF. For the CDR3, the DNA is TGCAGCGTTGCCAATTTTGGGGGGGAAGGTACGCAGTATTTT. The chain combines TRBV29-1 with TRBJ2-3, with TRBD2 matching over 7 bases. The CDR3 is 14 residues long. Germline V CDR1 and CDR2: SQVTM, ANQGSEA. Trimming took 4 bases from V and 8 from J; bases not matched to a gene: 12.

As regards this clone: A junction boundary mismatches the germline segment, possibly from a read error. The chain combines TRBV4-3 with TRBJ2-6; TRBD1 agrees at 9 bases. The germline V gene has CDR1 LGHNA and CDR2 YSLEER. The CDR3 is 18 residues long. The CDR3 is CASSQAGQGWSGANGLTF. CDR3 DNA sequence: TGCGCCAGCAGCCAAGCAGGACAGGGGTGGTCTGGGGCCAACGGCCTGACTTTC.

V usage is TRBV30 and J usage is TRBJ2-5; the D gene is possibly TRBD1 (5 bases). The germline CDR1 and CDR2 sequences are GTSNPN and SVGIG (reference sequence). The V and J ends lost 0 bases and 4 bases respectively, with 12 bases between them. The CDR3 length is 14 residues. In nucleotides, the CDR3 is TGTGCCTGGAGTGTGGCAGGGTGGCGAGAGACCCAGTACTTC. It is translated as CAWSVAGWRETQYF. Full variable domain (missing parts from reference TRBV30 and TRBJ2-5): SQTIHQWPATLVQPVGSPLSLECTVEGTSNPNLYWYRQAAGRGLQLLFYSVGIGQISSEVPQNLSASRPQDRQFILSSKKLLLSDSGFYLCAWSVAGWRETQYFGPGTRLLVL.

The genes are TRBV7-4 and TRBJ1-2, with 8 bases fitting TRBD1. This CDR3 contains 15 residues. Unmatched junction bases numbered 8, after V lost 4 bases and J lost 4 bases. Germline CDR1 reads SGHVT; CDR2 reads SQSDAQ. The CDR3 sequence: CASSSGQVSLYGYTF. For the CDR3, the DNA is TGTGCCAGCAGCTCGGGACAGGTCAGTCTCTATGGCTACACCTTC.

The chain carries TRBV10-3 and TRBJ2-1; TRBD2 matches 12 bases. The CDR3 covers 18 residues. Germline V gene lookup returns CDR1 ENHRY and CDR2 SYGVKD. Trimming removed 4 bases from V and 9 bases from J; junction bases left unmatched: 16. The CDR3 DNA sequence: TGTGCCATCAGTGGGGGACTAGCGGGCTACAACGCGGGAGGTGAGCAGTTCTTC. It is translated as CAISGGLAGYNAGGEQFF.

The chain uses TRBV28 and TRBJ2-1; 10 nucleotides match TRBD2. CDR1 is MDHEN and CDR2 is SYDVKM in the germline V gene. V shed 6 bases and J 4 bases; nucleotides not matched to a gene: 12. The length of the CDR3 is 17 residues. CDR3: CASRWASGSPLYNEQFF. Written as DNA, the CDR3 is TGTGCCAGCAGATGGGCTAGCGGGAGCCCCCTTTACAATGAGCAGTTCTTC.

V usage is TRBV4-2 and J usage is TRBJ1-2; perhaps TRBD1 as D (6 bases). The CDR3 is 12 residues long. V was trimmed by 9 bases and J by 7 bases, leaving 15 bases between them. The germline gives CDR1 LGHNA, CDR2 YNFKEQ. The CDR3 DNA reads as TGTGCCAGTCGAAGAAGGGACACTGGCTACACCTTC. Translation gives CASRRRDTGYTF.

CDR3 sequence: CASSADLSRGRVTEAFF. CDR3 DNA: TGTGCCAGCTCCGCGGACCTATCGAGGGGGCGGGTCACTGAAGCTTTCTTT. This chain joins TRBV18 and TRBJ1-1; the match to TRBD1 covers 7 bases. The germline gives CDR1 KGHSH, CDR2 LQKENI. J lost 4 bases, V lost 6 bases, and 17 bases had no gene match. The CDR3 contains 17 residues.

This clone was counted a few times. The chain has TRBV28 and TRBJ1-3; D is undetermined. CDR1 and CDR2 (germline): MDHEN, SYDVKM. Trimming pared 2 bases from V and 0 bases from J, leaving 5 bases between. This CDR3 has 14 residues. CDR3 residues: CASSLGGSGNTIYF. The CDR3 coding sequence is TGTGCCAGCAGTTTAGGAGGCTCTGGAAACACCATATATTTT. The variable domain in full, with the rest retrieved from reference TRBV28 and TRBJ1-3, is DVKVTQSSRYLVKRTGEKVFLECVQDMDHENMFWYRQDPGLGLRLIYFSYDVKMKEKGDIPEGYSVSREKKERFSLILESASTNQTSMYLCASSLGGSGNTIYFGEGSWLTVV.

The CDR3 reads CASSLAFGTMNTEAFF. The CDR3 DNA reads as TGTGCCAGCAGCTTAGCGTTTGGCACAATGAACACTGAAGCTTTCTTT. This chain joins TRBV7-2 and TRBJ1-1; D remains ambiguous. V was trimmed by 0 bases and J by 0 bases, leaving 11 bases between them. The CDR3 consists of 16 residues. Germline CDR1 is SGHTA and CDR2 is FQGNSA.

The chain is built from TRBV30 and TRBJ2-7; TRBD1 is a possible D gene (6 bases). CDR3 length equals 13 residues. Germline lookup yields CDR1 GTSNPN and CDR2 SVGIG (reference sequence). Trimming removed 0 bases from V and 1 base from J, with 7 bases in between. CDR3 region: CAWSVGTSYEQYF. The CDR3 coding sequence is TGTGCCTGGAGTGTGGGGACATCCTACGAGCAGTACTTC.

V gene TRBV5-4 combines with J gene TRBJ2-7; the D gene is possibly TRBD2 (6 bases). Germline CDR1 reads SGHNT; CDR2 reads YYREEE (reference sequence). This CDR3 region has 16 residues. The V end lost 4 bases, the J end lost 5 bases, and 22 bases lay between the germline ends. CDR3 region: CASSPWRLGGENEQYF. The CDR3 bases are TGTGCCAGCAGCCCCTGGCGTTTGGGAGGAGAGAACGAGCAGTACTTC.

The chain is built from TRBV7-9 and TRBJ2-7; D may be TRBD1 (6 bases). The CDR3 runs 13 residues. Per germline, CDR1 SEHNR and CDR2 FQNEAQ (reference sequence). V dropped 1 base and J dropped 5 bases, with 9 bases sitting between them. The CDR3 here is CASSLEGDHEQYF. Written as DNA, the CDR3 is TGTGCCAGCAGCTTAGAGGGGGATCACGAGCAGTACTTC.

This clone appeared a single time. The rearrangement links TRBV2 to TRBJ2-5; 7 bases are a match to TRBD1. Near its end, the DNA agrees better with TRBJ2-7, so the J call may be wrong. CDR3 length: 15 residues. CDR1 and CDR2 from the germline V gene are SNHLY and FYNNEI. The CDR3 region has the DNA TGTGCCAGCAGTGAATACGTCAGGGGGACCTACGAGCAGTACTTC. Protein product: CASSEYVRGTYEQYF.

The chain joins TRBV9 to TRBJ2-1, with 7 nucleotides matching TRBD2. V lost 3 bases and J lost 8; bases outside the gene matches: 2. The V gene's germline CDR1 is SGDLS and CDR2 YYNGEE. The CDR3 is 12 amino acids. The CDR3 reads CASSAAGDEQFF. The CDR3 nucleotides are TGTGCCAGCAGCGCCGCGGGAGATGAGCAGTTCTTC.

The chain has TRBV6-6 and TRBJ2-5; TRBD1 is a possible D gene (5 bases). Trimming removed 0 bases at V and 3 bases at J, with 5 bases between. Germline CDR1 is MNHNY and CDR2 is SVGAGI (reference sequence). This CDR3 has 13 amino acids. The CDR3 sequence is CASSYSGEETQYF. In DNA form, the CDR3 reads TGTGCCAGCAGTTACTCAGGGGAAGAGACCCAGTACTTC.

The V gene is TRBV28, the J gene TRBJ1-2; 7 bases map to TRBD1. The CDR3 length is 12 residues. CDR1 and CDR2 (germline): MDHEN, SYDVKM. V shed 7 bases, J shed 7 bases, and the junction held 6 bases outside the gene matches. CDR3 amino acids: CASTDREVGYTF. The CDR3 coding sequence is TGTGCCAGCACCGACAGGGAAGTTGGCTACACCTTC.